This T cell receptor (beta chain) was documented in a study of vaccination and CD4 T cells after COVID-19. Study-wide context: The post-vaccine samples came a median around 72 days after dose two (range 14 to 241). Each of the control cultures got a CEFX pool, an HIV-1 Nef pool, or no peptide.

CDR3 length: 13 amino acids. From germline, CDR1 is SEHNR and CDR2 FQNEAQ (reference sequence). V gave up 5 bases and J gave up 5 bases; unmatched junction bases: 5. This clonotype has more than one count but fewer than ten. The antigen remains unidentified. Treatment described: approximately 10-day PBMC culture with coronavirus spike peptide pools or control peptides (ViraFEST assay). Sequencing of cultured CD4+ T cell DNA used the Oncomine TCR Beta short-read assay. A single record per CDR3 protein comes from TCRdb applying MiXCR to the PCR reads. The sample yields approximately 20,000 distinct CDR3 sequences, 35% to 55% seen once.

The receptor's source is a human donor who had recovered from COVID-19. The source material was CD4+ T cells from blood, cultured in vitro, sampled after SARS-CoV-2 vaccination. The rearrangement links TRBV7-9 to TRBJ2-5; 7 nucleotides line up with TRBD1. The chain's CDR3 is CASSPTGPETQYF. The CDR3 bases are TGTGCCAGCAGCCCGACAGGGCCCGAGACCCAGTACTTC.